A selection of T cell receptor beta chains follows, all from one sample in a study of blood T cell repertoires in COVID-19. Clones were read by immunoSEQ multiplex PCR, and TCRdb kept only the in-frame ones, dropping some. Among about 150,000 clones listed, 76% were seen once. Sequencing input: peripheral blood. Receptor source: a woman older than 75 with acute or convalescent COVID-19. Each CDR3 is given with its conserved first and last residue. The D gene is left open where the match is weak. A row's size may be missing; if present it is once, few, many or a size class.

v_gene	j_gene	abundance	d_gene	CDR3aa	CDR3nt
TRBV27	TRBJ1-2	many	-	CASRGQGGGGYTF	TGTGCCAGCAGGGGCCAAGGGGGGGGTGGCTACACCTTC
TRBV5-1	TRBJ2-5	-	TRBD2	CASTPSATSGRGETQYF	TGCGCCAGCACCCCCTCGGCGACTAGCGGGAGAGGAGAGACCCAGTACTTC
TRBV4-1	TRBJ1-5	few	TRBD1	CASSQEWTGNQPQHF	TGCGCCAGCAGCCAAGAGTGGACAGGGAATCAGCCCCAGCATTTT
TRBV27	TRBJ2-5	once	TRBD2	CASSLSPTSGEQETQYF	TGTGCCAGCAGTTTATCTCCGACTAGCGGGGAACAAGAGACCCAGTACTTC
TRBV10-1	TRBJ1-1	-	TRBD1	CASPTGAIEAFF	TGCGCCAGCCCGACAGGGGCTATTGAAGCTTTCTTT
TRBV19	TRBJ2-3	-	-	CASSMARGSSSTDTQYF	TGTGCCAGTAGTATGGCCAGAGGTAGTTCGAGCACAGATACGCAGTATTTT
TRBV7-6	TRBJ2-3	-	-	CASSPLVSTDTQYF	TGTGCCAGCAGCCCACTTGTAAGCACAGATACGCAGTATTTT
TRBV3-1/TRBV3-2	TRBJ2-3	-	-	CASSQRLDTQYF	TGTGCCAGCAGCCAAAGACTAGATACGCAGTATTTT
TRBV6-5	TRBJ2-1	once	-	CASNPHGSSYNEQFF	TGTGCCAGCAACCCGCACGGGAGCTCCTACAATGAGCAGTTCTTC
TRBV20-1	TRBJ2-1	-	TRBD2	CSASPLAGGPDEQFF	TGCAGTGCTAGTCCCCTAGCGGGAGGGCCGGATGAGCAGTTCTTC
TRBV18	TRBJ1-1	once	-	CASSPRWTDQVEAFF	TGTGCCAGCTCACCCAGATGGACAGATCAAGTGGAAGCTTTCTTT
TRBV5-1	TRBJ1-4	-	-	CASSSGGGLGRRINEKLFF	TGCGCCAGCAGCTCCGGGGGGGGCTTAGGGAGGCGAATTAATGAAAAACTGTTTTTT
TRBV6-1	TRBJ1-3	few	-	CASSELRLGDTIYF	TGTGCCAGCAGTGAACTCAGGTTAGGTGACACCATATATTTT
TRBV6-5	TRBJ2-2	-	TRBD1	CASSQTGGHGELFF	TGTGCCAGCAGCCAGACAGGGGGCCACGGGGAGCTGTTTTTT
TRBV5-4	TRBJ2-5	once	-	CASSFFKRQGSETQYF	TGTGCCAGCAGCTTTTTTAAGCGCCAGGGCTCGGAGACCCAGTACTTC
TRBV15	TRBJ1-5	-	-	CATGLAADSNQPQHF	TGTGCCACCGGGCTGGCAGCAGATAGCAATCAGCCCCAGCATTTT
TRBV5-6	TRBJ2-3	few	TRBD1	CASSNTGVVDTQYF	TGTGCCAGCAGTAACACAGGGGTCGTAGATACGCAGTATTTT
TRBV18	TRBJ1-1	few	-	CASSLYESGVAREGTEAFF	TGTGCCAGCTCACTTTACGAGTCGGGTGTAGCTAGGGAGGGCACTGAAGCTTTCTTT
TRBV2	TRBJ2-7	-	TRBD2	CASSRTSGGTSSYEQYF	TGTGCCAGCTCCCGGACTAGCGGGGGGACTAGCTCCTACGAGCAGTACTTC
TRBV5-6	TRBJ1-6	-	-	CASSFVQGNNSPLHF	TGTGCCAGCAGCTTCGTCCAGGGGAATAATTCACCCCTCCACTTT
TRBV5-1	TRBJ1-1	-	-	CASSQQGPATTEAFF	TGCGCCAGCAGCCAACAGGGCCCCGCTACTACTGAAGCTTTCTTT
TRBV30	TRBJ1-1	-	TRBD1	CAWGDRTEAFF	TGTGCCTGGGGGGACAGGACTGAAGCTTTCTTT
TRBV12-1	TRBJ1-5	-	-	CASSFASSSQGANQPQHF	TGTGCCAGCAGCTTTGCGTCTAGTAGCCAGGGGGCCAATCAGCCCCAGCATTTT
TRBV3-1/TRBV3-2	TRBJ1-6	-	TRBD1	CASSQAGGGGSYNSPLHF	TGTGCCAGCAGCCAAGCAGGGGGTGGAGGCTCCTATAATTCACCCCTCCACTTT
TRBV5-1	TRBJ2-2	-	TRBD2	CASSLVFGGGTNTGELFF	TGCGCCAGCAGCTTGGTGTTCGGGGGAGGGACGAACACCGGGGAGCTGTTTTTT
TRBV7-9	TRBJ1-1	few	-	CASSRQSNTEAFF	TGTGCCAGCAGCCGACAGTCTAACACTGAAGCTTTCTTT
TRBV25-1	TRBJ1-1	once	TRBD1	CASSDPRTGNTEAFF	TGTGCCAGCAGTGATCCCCGGACAGGGAACACTGAAGCTTTCTTT
TRBV18	TRBJ1-1	-	TRBD1	CASSPSGQAGTEAFF	TGTGCCAGCTCACCAAGTGGACAGGCCGGCACTGAAGCTTTCTTT
TRBV2	TRBJ1-2	-	-	CASSVGQGPGYTF	TGTGCCAGCAGTGTTGGGCAGGGGCCTGGCTACACCTTC
TRBV19	TRBJ1-2	-	TRBD1	CASSVAPDRDYGYTF	TGTGCCAGTAGTGTTGCGCCGGACAGGGACTATGGCTACACCTTC
TRBV7-3	TRBJ1-5	-	-	CASSSGPNQPQHF	TGTGCCAGCAGCTCAGGGCCGAATCAGCCCCAGCATTTT
TRBV7-2	TRBJ1-1	-	-	CASSLEGRLYFF	TGTGCCAGCAGCTTAGAGGGGCGACTCTATTTCTTT
TRBV27	TRBJ1-2	few	TRBD1	CASGRLDRVQGYTF	TGTGCCAGCGGACGTTTAGACAGGGTCCAAGGCTACACCTTC
TRBV12-3/TRBV12-4	TRBJ1-1	-	TRBD1	CASRETGPEAFF	TGTGCCAGCAGGGAGACAGGGCCTGAAGCTTTCTTT
TRBV27	TRBJ2-2	-	-	CASSFRGNTGELFF	TGTGCCAGCAGTTTCCGGGGGAACACCGGGGAGCTGTTTTTT
TRBV27	TRBJ2-7	-	-	CASSRGGRYEQYF	TGTGCCAGCAGTAGGGGGGGCCGCTACGAGCAGTACTTC
TRBV6-5	TRBJ1-5	-	TRBD1	CASRPGQDFDQPQHF	TGTGCCAGCAGGCCGGGACAGGATTTTGATCAGCCCCAGCATTTT
TRBV7-2	TRBJ1-2	-	TRBD1	CASSLGDSASGYTF	TGTGCCAGCAGCTTAGGGGACAGTGCTTCTGGCTACACCTTC
TRBV30	TRBJ1-4	-	TRBD1	CAWSVDRGEKLFF	TGTGCCTGGAGTGTGGACAGGGGCGAAAAACTGTTTTTT
TRBV19	TRBJ1-5	-	-	CASSILGGGNQPQHF	TGTGCCAGTAGTATTTTAGGGGGAGGCAATCAGCCCCAGCATTTT